The rows below give T cell receptor beta chains drawn from one sample of a study of neurological immune-mediated disorders. MiXCR was run by TCRdb on the 5' RACE reads, yielding one entry per CDR3 protein. The sample contains about 74,000 distinct CDR3 sequences, roughly 5% of which appear only once. Sequenced input: PBMCs. These receptors were obtained from a man younger than 35 with multiple sclerosis. The CDR3 runs from the conserved cysteine through the conserved F or W. Fields, in order: D gene, V gene, clone size, J gene, CDR3 DNA, CDR3 protein. D genes are given only for firm matches. Size is omitted from some rows. Given values are once, few, many or a class for expanded clones.

D gene: TRBD1
V gene: TRBV20-1
clone size: many
J gene: TRBJ1-5
CDR3 DNA: TGCAGTGCGACACAGGGGAATAGCAATCAGCCCCAGAATTTT
CDR3 protein: CSATQGNSNQPQNF

D gene: TRBD1
V gene: TRBV20-1
clone size: many
J gene: TRBJ1-6
CDR3 DNA: TGCAGTGCTTGGGACAGACTAAGGGGAAATTCACCCCTCAACTTT
CDR3 protein: CSAWDRLRGNSPLNF

D gene: TRBD1
V gene: TRBV20-1
clone size: few
J gene: TRBJ2-1
CDR3 DNA: TGCAGTGCCACGACAGGGGGCGAGGGCAATGAGCAGTTCTTC
CDR3 protein: CSATTGGEGNEQFF

D gene: TRBD2
V gene: TRBV9
clone size: many
J gene: TRBJ2-5
CDR3 DNA: TGTGCCAGCAGCGTAGAGAGTAGCGGGGGGACCCAGTACTTC
CDR3 protein: CASSVESSGGTQYF

D gene: -
V gene: TRBV29-1
clone size: many
J gene: TRBJ2-3
CDR3 DNA: TGCAGCGGAGTTCCGGGGATTGGAGATACGCAGTATTTT
CDR3 protein: CSGVPGIGDTQYF

D gene: -
V gene: TRBV20-1
clone size: -
J gene: TRBJ1-5
CDR3 DNA: TGCAGTGTCAGAGATCGGCAGGGCGGTCAGCCCCAGAATTTT
CDR3 protein: CSVRDRQGGQPQNF

D gene: TRBD2
V gene: TRBV6-2/TRBV6-3
clone size: many
J gene: TRBJ2-1
CDR3 DNA: TGTGCCAGCAGTCAACGGACTAGCGGGAGCCCGTTCTTC
CDR3 protein: CASSQRTSGSPFF

D gene: -
V gene: TRBV7-2
clone size: many
J gene: TRBJ2-3
CDR3 DNA: TGTGCCAGCAGCTTTCTCGGGTCTACGCAGTATTTT
CDR3 protein: CASSFLGSTQYF

D gene: -
V gene: TRBV12-3/TRBV12-4
clone size: many
J gene: TRBJ2-7
CDR3 DNA: TGTGCCAGCAGTGGGGGCAGGGTCGGGTACGAGCAGTACTTC
CDR3 protein: CASSGGRVGYEQYF

D gene: -
V gene: TRBV20-1
clone size: many
J gene: TRBJ2-7
CDR3 DNA: TGCAGTGCTGGCGGAGATCCTTACGAGCAGTACTTC
CDR3 protein: CSAGGDPYEQYF

D gene: -
V gene: TRBV7-8
clone size: many
J gene: TRBJ1-5
CDR3 DNA: TGTGCCAGCAGCTTAGATGTGGTTCAGCCCCAGAATTTT
CDR3 protein: CASSLDVVQPQNF

D gene: TRBD1
V gene: TRBV28
clone size: many
J gene: TRBJ1-2
CDR3 DNA: TGTGCCAGCAGCAGCCAGGGGGCCTATGGCTACACCTTC
CDR3 protein: CASSSQGAYGYTF

D gene: TRBD1
V gene: TRBV7-6
clone size: -
J gene: TRBJ1-5
CDR3 DNA: TGTGCCAGCAGCTTAGCGCAGGGGGACAATCAGCCCCAGCATTTT
CDR3 protein: CASSLAQGDNQPQHF

D gene: TRBD2
V gene: TRBV12-3/TRBV12-4
clone size: many
J gene: TRBJ2-1
CDR3 DNA: TGTGCCAGCATCTTAAAAGCGGGAGGGCTATACAATGAGCAGTTCTTC
CDR3 protein: CASILKAGGLYNEQFF

D gene: -
V gene: TRBV7-3
clone size: many
J gene: TRBJ1-5
CDR3 DNA: TGTGCCAGCAGCCTGACCCCCAATCAGCCCCAGCATTTT
CDR3 protein: CASSLTPNQPQHF

D gene: -
V gene: TRBV29-1
clone size: many
J gene: TRBJ2-7
CDR3 DNA: TGCAGCGTTGAGGGGTCAGGGCCCTACGAGCAGTACTTC
CDR3 protein: CSVEGSGPYEQYF

D gene: TRBD1
V gene: TRBV20-1
clone size: many
J gene: TRBJ1-2
CDR3 DNA: TGCAGTGCTTTGACAGGGTTTGGCTACACCTTC
CDR3 protein: CSALTGFGYTF

D gene: TRBD2
V gene: TRBV7-2
clone size: few
J gene: TRBJ2-7
CDR3 DNA: TGTGCCAGCCGACCTAGCGGCACGCCTTACGAGCAGTACTTC
CDR3 protein: CASRPSGTPYEQYF

D gene: TRBD2
V gene: TRBV20-1
clone size: few
J gene: TRBJ2-3
CDR3 DNA: TGCAGTGCTCGTCAACTAGCGGGGGAAAGCACAGATACGCAGTATTTT
CDR3 protein: CSARQLAGESTDTQYF

D gene: -
V gene: TRBV5-1
clone size: many
J gene: TRBJ2-5
CDR3 DNA: TGCGCCAGCAGCTTGGTCTCAGGTCAAGAGACCCAGTACTTC
CDR3 protein: CASSLVSGQETQYF

D gene: -
V gene: TRBV29-1
clone size: many
J gene: TRBJ1-1
CDR3 DNA: TGCAGCGTTCGGACGGTGAACACTGAAGCTTTCTTT
CDR3 protein: CSVRTVNTEAFF

D gene: -
V gene: TRBV20-1
clone size: many
J gene: TRBJ1-2
CDR3 DNA: TGCAGTGCTGGCAGATTCTCTAACTATGGCTACACCTTC
CDR3 protein: CSAGRFSNYGYTF

D gene: -
V gene: TRBV20-1
clone size: many
J gene: TRBJ2-7
CDR3 DNA: TGCAGTGCTAGACAGGGCTACGAGCAGTACTTC
CDR3 protein: CSARQGYEQYF

D gene: -
V gene: TRBV7-2
clone size: many
J gene: TRBJ2-6
CDR3 DNA: TGTGCCAGCAGCTTAGCTTACCGGGGTCTGTTTTCTGGGGCCAACGTCCTGACTTTC
CDR3 protein: CASSLAYRGLFSGANVLTF

D gene: TRBD1
V gene: TRBV5-1
clone size: many
J gene: TRBJ1-4
CDR3 DNA: TGCGCCAGCAGCGCGCAGGGGGCGGTTAATGAAAAACTGTTTTTT
CDR3 protein: CASSAQGAVNEKLFF

D gene: -
V gene: TRBV15
clone size: many
J gene: TRBJ1-1
CDR3 DNA: TGTGCCACCAGACCAAGGGGAGGGAACACTGAAGCTTTCTTT
CDR3 protein: CATRPRGGNTEAFF

D gene: TRBD2
V gene: TRBV28
clone size: many
J gene: TRBJ2-1
CDR3 DNA: TGTGCCAGCAGTTTAGGGGGGACTAGCGGTTACAATGAGCAGTTCTTC
CDR3 protein: CASSLGGTSGYNEQFF

D gene: TRBD1
V gene: TRBV9
clone size: few
J gene: TRBJ1-5
CDR3 DNA: TGTGCCAGCAGCGCCGGGACAGGGGAGAGCAATCAGCCCCAGAATTTT
CDR3 protein: CASSAGTGESNQPQNF

D gene: -
V gene: TRBV19
clone size: many
J gene: TRBJ1-1
CDR3 DNA: TGTGCCAGTACCCCGAATCGAGCCTCTGAAGCTTTCTTT
CDR3 protein: CASTPNRASEAFF

D gene: TRBD2
V gene: TRBV7-3
clone size: many
J gene: TRBJ2-2
CDR3 DNA: TGTGCCAGCAGCGGGCTAGCGGCGAACACCGGGGAGCTGTTTTTT
CDR3 protein: CASSGLAANTGELFF

D gene: -
V gene: TRBV29-1
clone size: -
J gene: TRBJ2-6
CDR3 DNA: TGCAGCGCGATTTCGTCCATCGGGGCCAAAGTCCTGACTTTC
CDR3 protein: CSAISSIGAKVLTF

D gene: -
V gene: TRBV6-2/TRBV6-3
clone size: many
J gene: TRBJ2-4
CDR3 DNA: TGTGCCAGCAGTCCGGGGGCCGTGGCCAAAAACATTCAGTACTTC
CDR3 protein: CASSPGAVAKNIQYF

D gene: -
V gene: TRBV10-3
clone size: many
J gene: TRBJ2-3
CDR3 DNA: TGTGCCATCAATGAGAGGACTGCAGATACGCAGTATTTT
CDR3 protein: CAINERTADTQYF

D gene: TRBD2
V gene: TRBV5-1
clone size: few
J gene: TRBJ2-1
CDR3 DNA: TGCGCCAGCAGCGGGACTAGCGGGAGGGCCTCGTTAGGCGAGCAGTTCTTC
CDR3 protein: CASSGTSGRASLGEQFF

D gene: -
V gene: TRBV21-1
clone size: many
J gene: TRBJ2-7
CDR3 DNA: TGTGCCAGCAGCAAAGATACCAGGGGAACACACGAGCAGTACTTC
CDR3 protein: CASSKDTRGTHEQYF

D gene: TRBD2
V gene: TRBV7-2
clone size: many
J gene: TRBJ2-7
CDR3 DNA: TGTGCCAGCAGCTTAGGGATTCGGACGACTAGCGGGAGAAACCTATACGAGCAGTACTTC
CDR3 protein: CASSLGIRTTSGRNLYEQYF

D gene: TRBD2
V gene: TRBV6-4
clone size: many
J gene: TRBJ2-3
CDR3 DNA: TGTGCCAGCAGTGACTCTAAAGCGGGGGGGCCAGATACGCAGTATTTT
CDR3 protein: CASSDSKAGGPDTQYF

D gene: TRBD1
V gene: TRBV5-1
clone size: -
J gene: TRBJ2-7
CDR3 DNA: TGCGCCAGCAGCTCACTCCCCAGGGGGCGAGTATACGAGCAGTACTTC
CDR3 protein: CASSSLPRGRVYEQYF

D gene: -
V gene: TRBV7-2
clone size: many
J gene: TRBJ2-4
CDR3 DNA: TGTGCCAGCAGCTTATATTCGAGCATTCAGTACTTC
CDR3 protein: CASSLYSSIQYF

D gene: -
V gene: TRBV7-2
clone size: few
J gene: TRBJ1-5
CDR3 DNA: TGTGCCACCTTGGAGGGAAGTCGGGGCAATCAGCCCCAGAATTTT
CDR3 protein: CATLEGSRGNQPQNF

D gene: -
V gene: TRBV20-1
clone size: many
J gene: TRBJ2-1
CDR3 DNA: TGCGGAGCCGGGGAGGGGGCATTTAATGAGCAGTTCTTC
CDR3 protein: CGAGEGAFNEQFF

D gene: -
V gene: TRBV7-9
clone size: many
J gene: TRBJ2-7
CDR3 DNA: TGTGCCAGCAGCTCGCGGGCTTCCTACGAGCAGTACTTC
CDR3 protein: CASSSRASYEQYF

D gene: TRBD2
V gene: TRBV20-1
clone size: many
J gene: TRBJ2-7
CDR3 DNA: TGCAGTGCTAGAGGGCCGGGACTAGTGGGTGAGCAGTACTTC
CDR3 protein: CSARGPGLVGEQYF

D gene: -
V gene: TRBV9
clone size: many
J gene: TRBJ2-6
CDR3 DNA: TGTGCCAGCACCGACTCTGGGGCCAACGTCCTGACTTTC
CDR3 protein: CASTDSGANVLTF

D gene: -
V gene: TRBV21-1
clone size: many
J gene: TRBJ1-6
CDR3 DNA: TGTGCCAGCAGCAAAATAAGGGGGCCAAATTCACCCCTCCACTTT
CDR3 protein: CASSKIRGPNSPLHF